The rows below give T cell receptor beta chains drawn from one sample of a study of control samples from healthy donors and cancer patients. Libraries were prepared by immunoSEQ multiplex PCR; TCRdb keeps only in-frame clonotypes and omits some of them. The table shows 130,000 or so clones, with about 88% occurring only once. The sequenced sample consisted of blood. The receptors were gathered from a man aged 45-65 years in good health. The CDR3 runs from the conserved cysteine through the conserved F or W. Each record gives: clone size, V gene, D gene, J gene, CDR3 DNA, CDR3 protein. D genes are given only for firm matches. Rows may omit the clone size; those that give it use once, few, many or a size class.

-	TRBV5-1	-	TRBJ2-1	TGCGCCAGCAGCTTGGACGGGGATTCCTACAATGAGCAGTTCTTC	CASSLDGDSYNEQFF
-	TRBV28	-	TRBJ1-4	TGTGCCAGCAGGCTAGGCCTTTCTAATGAAAAACTGTTTTTT	CASRLGLSNEKLFF
-	TRBV6-5	-	TRBJ2-2	TGTGCCAGCAGTTATAGGCAGATCACCGGGGAGCTGTTTTTT	CASSYRQITGELFF
-	TRBV29-1	-	TRBJ2-4	TGCAGCGTTGTAAGAAACATTCAGTACTTC	CSVVRNIQYF
-	TRBV19	-	TRBJ2-7	TGTGCCAGTAGTGTACAGGGAGGGTCCTACGAGCAGTACTTC	CASSVQGGSYEQYF
-	TRBV5-1	TRBD1	TRBJ1-1	TGCGCCAGCAGCCCTACAGGGACAGTGGCCACTGAAGCTTTCTTT	CASSPTGTVATEAFF
-	TRBV3-1/TRBV3-2	-	TRBJ1-5	TGTGCCAGCAGCCAAGGAGTGGCAGGTAATCAGCCCCAGCATTTT	CASSQGVAGNQPQHF
-	TRBV11-2	-	TRBJ2-1	TGTGCCAGCAGCTTTCCCCAGTTCTTC	CASSFPQFF
once	TRBV2	-	TRBJ1-1	TGTGCCACCCAGGGCCCAGCAGGGGCGGAGACTGAAGCTTTCTTT	CATQGPAGAETEAFF
-	TRBV4-1	-	TRBJ2-1	TGCGCCAGCAGCCAAGATTGGTTGGGAGTCTACAATGAGCAGTTCTTC	CASSQDWLGVYNEQFF
-	TRBV27	-	TRBJ2-2	TGTGCCAGCAGTTTATGGGGACGTGGTGGGGGGCCGGTCGGGGAGCTGTTTTTT	CASSLWGRGGGPVGELFF
-	TRBV27	TRBD2	TRBJ2-3	TGTGCCAGCAGTTTATGGGCGGGGGGGCTTACAGATACGCAGTATTTT	CASSLWAGGLTDTQYF
-	TRBV6-5	-	TRBJ1-1	TGTGCCAGCAATTTTCAGGAAAACACTGAAGCTTTCTTT	CASNFQENTEAFF
-	TRBV10-3	TRBD1	TRBJ2-2	TGTGCCATCAGCGGGACAGGGGGCGACACCGGGGAGCTGTTTTTT	CAISGTGGDTGELFF
-	TRBV5-1	-	TRBJ2-7	TGCGCCAGCAGCCCGGGACTCCTAAATAGCTACGAGCAGTACTTC	CASSPGLLNSYEQYF
-	TRBV7-8	TRBD2	TRBJ2-3	TGTGCCAGCAGCTTAGAGGGTGTTCGGGCTAGCGGCCCCACAGATACGCAGTATTTT	CASSLEGVRASGPTDTQYF